The 2 T cell receptor beta chains below come from one sample, sequenced in a study of blood T cell repertoires in COVID-19. The repertoire was sequenced with immunoSEQ multiplex PCR; TCRdb's copy has only in-frame clones and lacks some. The data contain tens of thousands of clones, more than 75% of them seen just once; the ten biggest clones take up approximately 7%. Sequencing was done on a sample of peripheral blood. These receptor sequences come from a human donor with active COVID-19. The donor label of this sample is uncertain.

The rearrangement uses TRBV2 and TRBJ1-2, with 9 bases fitting TRBD1. The CDR3 runs to 18 residues. Germline lookup yields CDR1 SNHLY and CDR2 FYNNEI. The trim removed 5 bases at V and 8 bases at J, leaving 21 bases unmatched. CDR3 in DNA: TGTGCCAGCAGTTTAATTAGGTCGCTCCCGGGACAGGGAAACGGCTACACCTTC. This gives the protein CASSLIRSLPGQGNGYTF.

The chain has TRBV27 and TRBJ2-7; 8 nucleotides agree with TRBD1. Per germline, CDR1 MNHEY and CDR2 SMNVEV (reference sequence). The length of the CDR3 is 14 residues. V lost 4 bases to trimming and J lost 2 bases; unmatched junction nucleotides: 4. The CDR3 DNA is TGTGCCAGCAGTTCATGGACAGGGACCTACGAGCAGTACTTC. Its translation is CASSSWTGTYEQYF.